The T cell receptor (beta chain) described here comes from a study of cytomegalovirus exposure and HLA in healthy donors. In the case of this clone: The antigen is not known.

PCR primers comprised 60 Vbeta and 13 Jbeta primers. Sequencing was performed with immunoSEQ multiplex PCR; in TCRdb, only in-frame clones are kept and a portion is missing. The sample holds some 170,000 clones, roughly 79% seen once. General study results and limits: The number of N-insertions in an Asian-associated ancestry cluster was reportedly below the approximately 700-donor mean in a later analysis. Some TCR beta chains (164 of them) were listed as cytomegalovirus-associated.

This CDR3 has 16 amino acids. Looked up from germline, CDR1 is SGHNT and CDR2 is YYREEE (reference sequence). Trimming took off 4 bases at V and 7 bases at J, with 21 bases between the two ends. The chain uses TRBV5-4 and TRBJ2-1; D is perhaps TRBD2 (6 bases). Sequenced sample: PBMCs. The sequence came from a woman aged 40 to 50 in good health and CMV-seronegative. The CDR3 loop is CASSRFSGKSGNEQFF. CDR3 nucleotides: TGTGCCAGCAGCCGATTTAGCGGAAAAAGTGGTAATGAGCAGTTCTTC.